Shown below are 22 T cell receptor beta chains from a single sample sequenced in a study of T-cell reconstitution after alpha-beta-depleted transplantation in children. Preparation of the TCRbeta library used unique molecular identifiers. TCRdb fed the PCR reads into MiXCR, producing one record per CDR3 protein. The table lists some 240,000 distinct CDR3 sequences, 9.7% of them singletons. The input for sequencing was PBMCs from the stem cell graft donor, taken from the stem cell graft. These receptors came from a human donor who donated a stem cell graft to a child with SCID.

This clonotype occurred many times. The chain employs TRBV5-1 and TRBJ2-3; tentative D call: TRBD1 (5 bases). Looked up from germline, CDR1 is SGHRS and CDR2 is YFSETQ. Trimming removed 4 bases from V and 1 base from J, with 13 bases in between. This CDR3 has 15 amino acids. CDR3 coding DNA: TGCGCCAGCAGCCTGGGGCTTCCAGGCACAGATACGCAGTATTTT. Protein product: CASSLGLPGTDTQYF. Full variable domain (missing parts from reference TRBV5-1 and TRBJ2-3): KAGVTQTPRYLIKTRGQQVTLSCSPISGHRSVSWYQQTPGQGLQFLFEYFSETQRNKGNFPGRFSGRQFSNSRSEMNVSTLELGDSALYLCASSLGLPGTDTQYFGPGTRLTVL.

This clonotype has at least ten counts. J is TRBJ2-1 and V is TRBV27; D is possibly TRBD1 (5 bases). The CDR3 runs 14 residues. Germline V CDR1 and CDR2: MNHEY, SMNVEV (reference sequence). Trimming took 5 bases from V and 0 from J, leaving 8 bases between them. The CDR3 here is CASSEQASYNEQFF. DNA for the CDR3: TGTGCCAGCAGTGAACAGGCCTCCTACAATGAGCAGTTCTTC.

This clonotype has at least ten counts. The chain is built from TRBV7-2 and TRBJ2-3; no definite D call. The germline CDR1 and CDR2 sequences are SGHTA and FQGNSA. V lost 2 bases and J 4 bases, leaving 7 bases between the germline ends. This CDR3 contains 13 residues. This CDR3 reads CASSLYSADTQYF. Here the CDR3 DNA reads TGTGCCAGCAGCTTATACTCCGCAGATACGCAGTATTTT.

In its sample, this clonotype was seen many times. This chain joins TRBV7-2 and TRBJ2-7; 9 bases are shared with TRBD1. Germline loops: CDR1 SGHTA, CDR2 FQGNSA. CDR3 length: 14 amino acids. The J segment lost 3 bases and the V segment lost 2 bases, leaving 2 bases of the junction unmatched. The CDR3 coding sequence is TGTGCCAGCAGCTTACGGACAGGGGACTACGAGCAGTACTTC. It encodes CASSLRTGDYEQYF.

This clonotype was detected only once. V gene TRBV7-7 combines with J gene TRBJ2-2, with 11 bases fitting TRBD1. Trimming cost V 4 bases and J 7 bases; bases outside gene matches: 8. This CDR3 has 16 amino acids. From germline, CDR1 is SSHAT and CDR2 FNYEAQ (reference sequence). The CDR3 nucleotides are TGTGCCAGCAGCTCGGACAGGGGGCTGAATATCGGGGAGCTGTTTTTT. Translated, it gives CASSSDRGLNIGELFF.

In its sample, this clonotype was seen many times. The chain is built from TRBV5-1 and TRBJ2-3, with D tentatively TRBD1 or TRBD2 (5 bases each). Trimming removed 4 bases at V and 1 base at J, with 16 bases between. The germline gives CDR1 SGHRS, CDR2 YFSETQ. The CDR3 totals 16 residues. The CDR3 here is CASSTGGRGRTDTQYF. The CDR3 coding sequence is TGCGCCAGCAGCACCGGAGGTCGGGGACGCACAGATACGCAGTATTTT.

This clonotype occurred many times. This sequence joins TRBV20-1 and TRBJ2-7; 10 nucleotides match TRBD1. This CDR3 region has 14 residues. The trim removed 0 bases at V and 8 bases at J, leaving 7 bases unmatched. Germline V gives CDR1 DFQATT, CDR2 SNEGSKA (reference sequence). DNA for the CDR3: TGCAGTGCTAGAGACACGGGACAGGGGACTCAGCAGTACTTC. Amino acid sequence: CSARDTGQGTQQYF.

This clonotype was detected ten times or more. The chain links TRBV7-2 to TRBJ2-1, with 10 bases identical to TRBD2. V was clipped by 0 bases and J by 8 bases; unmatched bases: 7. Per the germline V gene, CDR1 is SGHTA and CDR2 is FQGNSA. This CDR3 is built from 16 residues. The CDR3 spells CASSLAASGGLYEQFF. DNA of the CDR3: TGTGCCAGCAGCTTAGCCGCTAGCGGGGGCCTGTATGAGCAGTTCTTC.

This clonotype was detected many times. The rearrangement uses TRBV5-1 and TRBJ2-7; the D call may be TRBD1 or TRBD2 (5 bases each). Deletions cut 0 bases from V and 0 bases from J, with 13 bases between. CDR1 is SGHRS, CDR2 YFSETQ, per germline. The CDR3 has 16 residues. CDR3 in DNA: TGCGCCAGCAGCTTGGTAGCCGGGACGCTCTCCTACGAGCAGTACTTC. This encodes CASSLVAGTLSYEQYF. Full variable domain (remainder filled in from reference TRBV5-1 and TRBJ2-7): KAGVTQTPRYLIKTRGQQVTLSCSPISGHRSVSWYQQTPGQGLQFLFEYFSETQRNKGNFPGRFSGRQFSNSRSEMNVSTLELGDSALYLCASSLVAGTLSYEQYFGPGTRLTVT.

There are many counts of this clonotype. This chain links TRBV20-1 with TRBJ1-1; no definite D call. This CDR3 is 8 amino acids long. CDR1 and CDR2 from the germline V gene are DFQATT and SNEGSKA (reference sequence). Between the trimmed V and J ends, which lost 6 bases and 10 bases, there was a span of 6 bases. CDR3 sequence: CSATRAFF. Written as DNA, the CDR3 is TGCAGTGCGACTAGAGCTTTCTTT.

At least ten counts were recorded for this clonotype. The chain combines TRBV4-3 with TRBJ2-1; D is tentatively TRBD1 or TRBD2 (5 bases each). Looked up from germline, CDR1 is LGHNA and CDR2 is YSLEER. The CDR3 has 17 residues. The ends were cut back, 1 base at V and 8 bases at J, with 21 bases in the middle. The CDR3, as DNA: TGCGCCAGCAGCCAAGGGGGGATGGATCCCCGCAATCATGAGCAGTTCTTC. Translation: CASSQGGMDPRNHEQFF.

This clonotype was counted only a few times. The CDR3 sequence: CASSPFEGLLSRKRGYTF. In DNA, the CDR3 is TGCGCCAGCAGCCCATTCGAGGGACTCCTCTCTCGTAAACGGGGCTACACCTTC. The chain carries TRBV5-1 and TRBJ1-2; possible D gene TRBD1, 5 bases. The CDR3 length is 18 residues. Germline CDR1 is SGHRS and CDR2 is YFSETQ. The germline V and J ends were trimmed by 4 bases and 8 bases, with 30 bases remaining between them.

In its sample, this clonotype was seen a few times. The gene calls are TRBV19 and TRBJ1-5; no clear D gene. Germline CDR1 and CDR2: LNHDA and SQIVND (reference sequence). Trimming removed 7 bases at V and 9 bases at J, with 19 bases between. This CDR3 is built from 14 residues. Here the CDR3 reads CASKLEAGTGPQHF. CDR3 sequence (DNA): TGTGCCAGTAAGCTAGAGGCGGGCACTGGGCCCCAGCATTTT. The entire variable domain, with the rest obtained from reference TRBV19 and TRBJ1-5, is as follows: DGGITQSPKYLFRKEGQNVTLSCEQNLNHDAMYWYRQDPGQGLRLIYYSQIVNDFQKGDIAEGYSVSREKKESFPLTVTSAQKNPTAFYLCASKLEAGTGPQHFGDGTRLSIL.

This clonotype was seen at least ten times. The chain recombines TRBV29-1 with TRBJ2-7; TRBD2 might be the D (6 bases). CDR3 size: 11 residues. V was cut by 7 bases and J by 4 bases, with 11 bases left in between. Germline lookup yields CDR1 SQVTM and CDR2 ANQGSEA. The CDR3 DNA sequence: TGCAGCGCCGCCCGGGGGTACGAGCAGTACTTC. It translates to CSAARGYEQYF.

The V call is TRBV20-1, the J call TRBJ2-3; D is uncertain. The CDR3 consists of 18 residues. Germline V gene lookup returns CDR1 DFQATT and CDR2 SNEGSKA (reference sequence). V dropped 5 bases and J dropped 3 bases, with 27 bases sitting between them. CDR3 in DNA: TGCAGTGCTTTCCTTTCTGTCGTTCCGCGAGGTAGAACAGATACGCAGTATTTT. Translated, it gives CSAFLSVVPRGRTDTQYF.

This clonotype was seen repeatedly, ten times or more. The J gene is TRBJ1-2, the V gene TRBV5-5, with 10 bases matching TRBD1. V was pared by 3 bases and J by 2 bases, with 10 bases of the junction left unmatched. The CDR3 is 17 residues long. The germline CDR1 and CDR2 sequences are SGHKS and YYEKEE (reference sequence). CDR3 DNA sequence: TGTGCCAGCAGCTCCCCGTTTGGACAGGGGGACAACTATGGCTACACCTTC. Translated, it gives CASSSPFGQGDNYGYTF. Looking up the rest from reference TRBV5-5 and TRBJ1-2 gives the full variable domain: DAGVTQSPTHLIKTRGQQVTLRCSPISGHKSVSWYQQVLGQGPQFIFQYYEKEERGRGNFPDRFSARQFPNYSSELNVNALLLGDSALYLCASSSPFGQGDNYGYTFGSGTRLTVV.

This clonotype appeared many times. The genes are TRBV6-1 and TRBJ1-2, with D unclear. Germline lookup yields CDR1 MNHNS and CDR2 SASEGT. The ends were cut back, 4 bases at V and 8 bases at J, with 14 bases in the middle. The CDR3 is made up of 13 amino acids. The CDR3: CASSVEPLGGYTF. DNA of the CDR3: TGTGCCAGCAGTGTTGAGCCCCTGGGGGGCTACACCTTC.

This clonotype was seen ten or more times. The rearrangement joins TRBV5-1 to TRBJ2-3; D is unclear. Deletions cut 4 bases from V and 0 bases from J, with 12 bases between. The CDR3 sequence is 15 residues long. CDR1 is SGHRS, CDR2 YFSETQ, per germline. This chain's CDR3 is CASSVGPISTDTQYF. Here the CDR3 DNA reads TGCGCCAGCAGCGTCGGACCAATTAGCACAGATACGCAGTATTTT.

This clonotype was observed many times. CDR3 residues: CASSLARRENTEAFF. Written as DNA, the CDR3 is TGTGCCAGCAGTTTGGCGAGACGGGAGAACACTGAAGCTTTCTTT. V gene TRBV27 combines with J gene TRBJ1-1; D unresolved. Between the trimmed V and J ends, which lost 3 bases and 1 base, there was a span of 12 bases. Per the germline V gene, CDR1 is MNHEY and CDR2 is SMNVEV (reference sequence). The CDR3 sequence is 15 residues long.

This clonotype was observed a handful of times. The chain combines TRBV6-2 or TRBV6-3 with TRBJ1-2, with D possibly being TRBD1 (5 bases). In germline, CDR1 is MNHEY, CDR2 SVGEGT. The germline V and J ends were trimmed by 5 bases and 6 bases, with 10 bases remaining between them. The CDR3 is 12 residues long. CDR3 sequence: CASSDRSNGYTF. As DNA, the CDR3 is TGTGCCAGCAGTGACAGAAGTAATGGCTACACCTTC.

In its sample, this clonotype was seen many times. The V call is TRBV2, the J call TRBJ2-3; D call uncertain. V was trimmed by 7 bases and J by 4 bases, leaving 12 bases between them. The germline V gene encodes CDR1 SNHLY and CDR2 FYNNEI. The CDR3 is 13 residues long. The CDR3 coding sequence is TGTGCCAGCATGTGGGGTTGGGCAGATACGCAGTATTTT. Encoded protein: CASMWGWADTQYF.

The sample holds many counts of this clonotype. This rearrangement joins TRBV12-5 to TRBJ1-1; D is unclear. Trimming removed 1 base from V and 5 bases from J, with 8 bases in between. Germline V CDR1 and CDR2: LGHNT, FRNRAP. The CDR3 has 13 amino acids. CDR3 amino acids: CASGLGPETEAFF. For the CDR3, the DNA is TGTGCTAGTGGTTTGGGGCCGGAGACTGAAGCTTTCTTT.